This TCR beta chain emerged from a study of beta chain features in type 1 diabetes. A word on this clone: Its specificity is unknown.

The study, taken as a whole, reports: A moderate, significant TCRB CDR3 shortening appeared in type 1 diabetes across four CD4+ subsets. In cDNA sequencing, cells with high TCR expression could be over-represented.

The whole isolated RNA underwent reverse transcription, so sequencing captured expressed TCRB transcripts. Assay used: immunoSEQ multiplex PCR; TCRdb lists only in-frame clones, some missing. This table has fewer than 350,000 clones, approximately 15% appearing once. V gave up 5 bases and J gave up 5 bases; unmatched junction bases: 7. CDR3 length: 15 amino acids. Per germline, CDR1 SGHTA and CDR2 FQGNSA. Sequenced sample: naive CD4+ T cells from blood. This receptor was taken from a man aged 18-30 years with type 1 diabetes. The chain couples TRBV7-2 to TRBJ2-2; 8 bases match TRBD1. CDR3 nucleotides: TGTGCCAGCAGCACGCCGGGACAGGCTACCGGGGAGCTGTTTTTT. Encoded protein: CASSTPGQATGELFF.